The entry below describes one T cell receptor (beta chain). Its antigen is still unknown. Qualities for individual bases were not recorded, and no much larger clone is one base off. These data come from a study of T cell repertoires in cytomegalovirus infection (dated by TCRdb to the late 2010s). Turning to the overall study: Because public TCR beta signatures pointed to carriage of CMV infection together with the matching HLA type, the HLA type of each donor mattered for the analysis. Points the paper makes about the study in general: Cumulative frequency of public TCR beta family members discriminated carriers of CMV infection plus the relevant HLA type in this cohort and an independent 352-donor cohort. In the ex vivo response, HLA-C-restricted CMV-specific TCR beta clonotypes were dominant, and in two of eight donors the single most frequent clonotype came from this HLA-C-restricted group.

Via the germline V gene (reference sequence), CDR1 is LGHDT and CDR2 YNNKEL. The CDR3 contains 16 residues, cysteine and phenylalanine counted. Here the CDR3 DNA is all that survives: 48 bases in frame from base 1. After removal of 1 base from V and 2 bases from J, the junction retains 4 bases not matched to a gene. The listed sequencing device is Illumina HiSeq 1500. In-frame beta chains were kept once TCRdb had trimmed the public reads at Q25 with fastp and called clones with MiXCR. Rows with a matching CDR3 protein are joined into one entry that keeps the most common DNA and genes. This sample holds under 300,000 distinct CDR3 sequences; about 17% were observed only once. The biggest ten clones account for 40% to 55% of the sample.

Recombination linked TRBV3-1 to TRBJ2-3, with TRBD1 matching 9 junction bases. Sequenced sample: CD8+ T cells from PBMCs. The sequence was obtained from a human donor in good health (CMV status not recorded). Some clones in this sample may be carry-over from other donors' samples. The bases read TGTGCCAGCAGCCAAGCGGGACAGGGAATCACAGATACGCAGTATTTT. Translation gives CASSQAGQGITDTQYF.